These 8 T cell receptor beta chains were sequenced from one sample in a study of tumor-infiltrating lymphocytes in primary liver carcinoma. With a constant-region primer, TCR beta cDNA was made from 450 to 650 ng of total RNA. For TCR beta, libraries were produced by three nested multiplex PCR rounds using slightly modified ARM-PCR. The opening two PCR rounds, around 9 cycles each, paired TRBV1-TRBV30 forward primers with a C-beta reverse primer. TCRdb re-derived calls from the multiplex PCR reads in MiXCR, one entry per CDR3 protein. This sample carries roughly 80,000 distinct CDR3 sequences, 71% of them seen once, and the ten largest clones take roughly an eighth. Investigators took RNA and DNA out together from roughly 21-30 mg of unsorted bulk tissue. The specimen was liver tumor tissue from sampling region 4. Subset described: tumor region T4, right-lateral pole. The source is a woman aged 60-75 years with primary liver carcinoma and hepatitis B virus infection.

To note about this clonotype: The junction shows a germline mismatch at one end, possibly a read error. The chain recombines TRBV11-2 with TRBJ2-7, with 10 positions matching TRBD2. The CDR3 runs 13 residues. Looked up from germline, CDR1 is SGHAT and CDR2 is FQNNGV. CDR3 sequence: CAGSSLAGVRQYF. The CDR3 coding sequence is TGTGCCGGCAGCAGCCTAGCGGGAGTACGGCAATACTTC.

This clonotype was seen only once. A much larger clone differs by one base, so this may be a read error. This sequence joins TRBV30 and TRBJ1-1, with a possible D match to TRBD1 (6 bases). The CDR3 is 13 amino acids. V lost 2 bases and J lost 4, with 11 bases in between. Germline lookup yields CDR1 GTSNPN and CDR2 SVGIG (reference sequence). The CDR3 nucleotides are TGTGCCTGGAGTATAGGGGGGGTCACTGAAGCTTTCTTT. It is translated as CAWSIGGVTEAFF.

This clonotype was recorded only once. This may arise from a read error, as a much more abundant clone is one base away. This rearrangement joins TRBV30 to TRBJ1-4; D not certain. Trimming took 5 bases from V and 14 from J, leaving 15 bases between them. The CDR3 covers 11 residues. CDR1 is GTSNPN, CDR2 SVGIG, per germline (reference sequence). This chain's CDR3 is CAWLAGLNLFF. The CDR3 nucleotides read TGTGCCTGGCTGGCGGGCCTAAATCTGTTTTTT.

On this clonotype: This CDR3 is missing its conserved last phenylalanine or tryptophan, likely due to a read error. The rearrangement joins TRBV6-1 to TRBJ1-1; 7 bases agree with TRBD1. Losses at the gene ends were 8 bases for V and 5 bases for J; bases not matched to a gene: 14. CDR1 is MNHNS and CDR2 is SASEGT in the germline V gene. The CDR3 contains 15 residues. In DNA, the CDR3 is TGTGCCAGCGGCACCCGCAGACAGGGAAAAACTGAAGCTTTCATT. This sequence encodes CASGTRRQGKTEAFI.

This clonotype was observed a handful of times. The J gene is TRBJ2-6, the V gene TRBV7-9; D remains ambiguous. Germline lookup yields CDR1 SEHNR and CDR2 FQNEAQ (reference sequence). The CDR3 runs 15 residues. V was shortened by 2 bases and J by 2 bases, with 7 bases between the two germline ends. The CDR3 DNA sequence: TGTGCCAGCAGCTTACGTGGGGCTGGGGCCAACGTCCTGACTTTC. Translated: CASSLRGAGANVLTF.

A remark on this clonotype: Germline and junction disagree at one end, which may indicate a read error. The CDR3 DNA is TGTGCCAGAAGTTTTTGGACATGGGGCGCGGATACGCAGTATTTT. Protein sequence: CARSFWTWGADTQYF. The gene calls are TRBV6-5 and TRBJ2-3, with D perhaps TRBD1 (5 bases). CDR3 length: 15 amino acids. The germline V gene encodes CDR1 MNHEY and CDR2 SVGAGI.

Comment on this clonotype: The junction shows a germline mismatch at one end, possibly a read error. This chain connects TRBV7-8 to TRBJ2-1, with 10 bases matching TRBD2. The CDR3 totals 16 residues. CDR1 is SGHVS and CDR2 is FQNEAQ in the germline V gene. CDR3 nucleotide sequence: TGTGCTAGCAGCTTAGTTGGGCCTAGCGGGAGTAATGAGCAGTTCTTC. This codes for CASSLVGPSGSNEQFF.

This rearrangement joins TRBV20-1 to TRBJ1-5; D possibly corresponds to TRBD1 (5 bases). Germline-derived CDR1 and CDR2 are DFQATT and SNEGSKA (reference sequence). This CDR3 has 14 residues. The germline V and J ends were trimmed by 2 bases and 4 bases, with 12 bases remaining between them. In DNA form, the CDR3 reads TGCAGTGCTAGACCCAACAGGAATAATCAGCCCCAGCATTTT. Protein: CSARPNRNNQPQHF.